This T cell receptor (beta chain) was identified in a study of shared clonotypes between healthy human individuals. Profiled with immunoSEQ multiplex PCR; TCRdb holds only in-frame clones, not every one. The table shows about 1 million clones, with approximately 68% occurring only once. V gave up 6 bases and J gave up 0 bases, with 9 bases separating them. CDR1 and CDR2 from the germline V gene are SNHLY and FYNNEI. The CDR3 contains 14 residues. The TCR originated in a man younger than 35 in good health. The specimen was memory CD4+ T cells sorted from blood. Subset given: CD45RA-negative fraction. The chain is built from TRBV2 and TRBJ2-4; no definite D call. The CDR3 nucleotides read TGTGCCAGCAGGCACTCATTAGCCAAAAACATTCAGTACTTC. Amino acid sequence: CASRHSLAKNIQYF.